The T cell receptor (beta chain) under discussion was sequenced for a study of radiotherapy plus CTLA-4 blockade in lung cancer. The study, taken as a whole, reports: Peripheral blood showed expansion of tumor-derived TCR clones after radiotherapy and ipilimumab.

The study treated chemo-refractory metastatic non-small-cell lung cancer patients with focal radiation plus ipilimumab CTLA-4 blockade. A word on this clone: Its antigen is as yet unknown.

CDR3 size: 15 residues. Trimming removed 0 bases at V and 0 bases at J, with 12 bases between. Germline V lookup: CDR1 GTSNPN, CDR2 SVGIG (reference sequence). The method was immunoSEQ multiplex PCR; TCRdb's version includes in-frame clones alone and lacks a portion of them. The sample contains roughly 85,000 clones, around nine tenths of which appear only once. The input for sequencing was peripheral blood, taken from a patient treated with radiotherapy plus ipilimumab. J is TRBJ2-7 and V is TRBV30, with D maybe TRBD1 (6 bases). The sequence derives from a human donor with non-small cell lung cancer that progressed on radiotherapy plus ipilimumab. The CDR3 is CAWSVRQANSYEQYF. For the CDR3, the DNA is TGTGCCTGGAGTGTAAGACAGGCCAACTCCTACGAGCAGTACTTC.